A single sample gave rise to the 4 T cell receptor beta chains below, sequenced in a study of post-analysis software for immune sequencing data. Study findings and constraints: Roughly five TRBV segments were more frequent in patients than controls; TRBV5-6, TRBV5-1 and TRBV20-1 belonged to this group.

These TCRs' antigens remain unknown. Built from TCR beta cDNA, the libraries had unique molecular identifiers in them. TCRdb recomputed calls from the PCR reads with MiXCR, one row per CDR3 protein. The table records 700,000 to 900,000 distinct CDR3 sequences, 46% of them present only once. The sample consisted of blood. The receptors come from a girl aged 5-17 years with multiple sclerosis.

The CDR3 DNA follows: TGCAGTGCTAGAGAAAACCCGGCGACCCCAACTAATGAAAAACTGTTTTTT. Encoded protein: CSARENPATPTNEKLFF. This chain joins TRBV20-1 and TRBJ1-4; D not certain. V was trimmed by 0 bases and J by 0 bases, leaving 14 bases between them. Germline V gene sequence: CDR1 DFQATT, CDR2 SNEGSKA (reference sequence). This CDR3 region has 17 residues.

The count of this clonotype is one. The CDR3 protein is CATSDSLSGNQPQHF. The CDR3 nucleotides read TGTGCCACCAGTGACTCACTAAGCGGCAATCAGCCCCAGCATTTT. This chain joins TRBV24-1 and TRBJ1-5; D unresolved. Germline CDR1 is KGHDR and CDR2 is SFDVKD. The CDR3 runs to 15 residues. Trimming pared 4 bases from V and 2 bases from J, leaving 11 bases between.

CDR3 in amino acids: CASSKEISGKSIEQFF. The CDR3 coding sequence is TGTGCCAGCAGCAAAGAAATTAGCGGGAAGAGCATTGAGCAGTTCTTC. This chain joins TRBV21-1 and TRBJ2-1; TRBD2 is the table's D call and was not checked against the DNA. TRBV21-1 is a pseudogene locus. The CDR3 extends over 16 amino acids.

The J gene is TRBJ2-2, the V gene TRBV11-2; perhaps TRBD2 as D (6 bases). The CDR3 is made up of 17 amino acids. V was cut by 0 bases and J by 8 bases, with 19 bases left in between. CDR1 and CDR2 from the germline V gene are SGHAT and FQNNGV. The CDR3 sequence is CASSLDNFWTTLGELFF. CDR3 coding DNA: TGTGCCAGCAGCTTAGATAACTTTTGGACTACCCTTGGGGAGCTGTTTTTT. The whole variable domain, remainder taken from reference TRBV11-2 and TRBJ2-2, is EAGVAQSPRYKIIEKRQSVAFWCNPISGHATLYWYQQILGQGPKLLIQFQNNGVVDDSQLPKDRFSAERLKGVDSTLKIQPAKLEDSAVYLCASSLDNFWTTLGELFFGEGSRLTVL.